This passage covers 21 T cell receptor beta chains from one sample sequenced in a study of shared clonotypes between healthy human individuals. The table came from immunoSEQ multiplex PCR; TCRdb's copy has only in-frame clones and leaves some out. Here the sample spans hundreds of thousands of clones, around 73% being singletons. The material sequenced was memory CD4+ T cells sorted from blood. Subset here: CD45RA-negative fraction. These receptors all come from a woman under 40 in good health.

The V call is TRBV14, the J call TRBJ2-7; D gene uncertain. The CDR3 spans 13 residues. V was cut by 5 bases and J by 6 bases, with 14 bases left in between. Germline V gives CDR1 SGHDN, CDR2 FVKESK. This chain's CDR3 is CASSGSPWGEQYF. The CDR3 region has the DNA TGTGCCAGCAGCGGGTCTCCCTGGGGCGAGCAGTACTTC.

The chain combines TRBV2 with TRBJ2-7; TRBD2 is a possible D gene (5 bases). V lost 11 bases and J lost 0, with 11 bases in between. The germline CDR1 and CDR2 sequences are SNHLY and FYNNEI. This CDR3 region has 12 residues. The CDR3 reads CAGGRASYEQYF. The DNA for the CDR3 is TGTGCCGGAGGCCGAGCCTCCTACGAGCAGTACTTC.

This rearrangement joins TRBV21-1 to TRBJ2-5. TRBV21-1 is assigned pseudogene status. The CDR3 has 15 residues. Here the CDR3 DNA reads TGTGCCAGCAGCAAAGTCGAGGGGCGCGGGGAGACCCAGTACTTC. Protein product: CASSKVEGRGETQYF.

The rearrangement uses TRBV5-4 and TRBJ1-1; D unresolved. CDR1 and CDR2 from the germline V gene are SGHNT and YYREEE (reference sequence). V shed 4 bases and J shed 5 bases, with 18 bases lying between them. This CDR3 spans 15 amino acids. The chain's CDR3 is CASSHPTETATEAFF. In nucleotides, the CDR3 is TGTGCCAGCAGCCATCCCACGGAAACGGCGACTGAAGCTTTCTTT.

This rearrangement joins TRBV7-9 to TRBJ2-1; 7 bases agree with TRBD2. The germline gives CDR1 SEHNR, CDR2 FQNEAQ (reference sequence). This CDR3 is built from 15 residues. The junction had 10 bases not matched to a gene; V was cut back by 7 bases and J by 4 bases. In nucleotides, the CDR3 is TGTGCCAGCAATTTAGGGGAGGGACGATACAATGAGCAGTTCTTC. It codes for CASNLGEGRYNEQFF.

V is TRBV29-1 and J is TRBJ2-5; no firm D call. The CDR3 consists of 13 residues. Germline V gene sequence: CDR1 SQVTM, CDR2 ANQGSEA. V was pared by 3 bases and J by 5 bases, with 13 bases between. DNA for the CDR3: TGCAGCGTTGACCTTGCGGCCCTGGAGACCCAGTACTTC. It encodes CSVDLAALETQYF.

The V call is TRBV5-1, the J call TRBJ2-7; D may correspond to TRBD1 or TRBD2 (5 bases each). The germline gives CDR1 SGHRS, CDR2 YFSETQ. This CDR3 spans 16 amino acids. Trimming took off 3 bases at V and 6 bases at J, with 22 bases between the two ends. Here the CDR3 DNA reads TGCGCCAGCAGCTCAGATGATCGGGACCCCTATTCCGAGCAGTACTTC. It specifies CASSSDDRDPYSEQYF.

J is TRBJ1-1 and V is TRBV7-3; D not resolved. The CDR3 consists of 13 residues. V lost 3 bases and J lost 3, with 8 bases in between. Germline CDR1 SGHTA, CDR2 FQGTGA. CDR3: CASSFQEDTEAFF. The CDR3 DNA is TGTGCCAGCAGCTTTCAGGAAGACACTGAAGCTTTCTTT.

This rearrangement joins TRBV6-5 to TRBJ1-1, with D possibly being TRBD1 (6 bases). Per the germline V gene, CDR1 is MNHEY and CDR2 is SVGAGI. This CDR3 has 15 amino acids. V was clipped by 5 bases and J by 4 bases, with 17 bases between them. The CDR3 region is CASSRNNRVTTEAFF. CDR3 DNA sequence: TGTGCCAGCAGTCGCAATAACAGGGTAACCACTGAAGCTTTCTTT.

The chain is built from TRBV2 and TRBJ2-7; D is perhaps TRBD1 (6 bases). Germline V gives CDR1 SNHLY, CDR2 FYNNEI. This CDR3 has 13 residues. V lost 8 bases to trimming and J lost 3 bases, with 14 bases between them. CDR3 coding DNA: TGTGCCAGCGGCCTACAGGGAGACTACGAGCAGTACTTC. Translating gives CASGLQGDYEQYF.

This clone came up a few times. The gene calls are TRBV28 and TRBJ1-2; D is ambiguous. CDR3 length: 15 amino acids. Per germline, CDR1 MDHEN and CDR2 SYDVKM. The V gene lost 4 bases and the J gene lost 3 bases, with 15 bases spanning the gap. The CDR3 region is CASSSGVYTYYGYTF. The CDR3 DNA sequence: TGTGCCAGCAGTTCAGGAGTCTACACCTACTATGGCTACACCTTC.

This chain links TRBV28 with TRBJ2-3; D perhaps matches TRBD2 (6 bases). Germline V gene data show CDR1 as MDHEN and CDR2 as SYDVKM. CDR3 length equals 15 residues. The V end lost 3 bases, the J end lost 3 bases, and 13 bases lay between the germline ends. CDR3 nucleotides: TGTGCCAGCAGTTTGGGGGGTCAAGGGACAGATACGCAGTATTTT. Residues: CASSLGGQGTDTQYF.

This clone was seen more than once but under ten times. The CDR3 is CASSLEDTEAFF. In DNA, the CDR3 is TGTGCCAGCAGTTTGGAGGACACTGAAGCTTTCTTT. V is TRBV28 and J is TRBJ1-1; D gene ambiguous. CDR3 length equals 12 residues. Trimming removed 3 bases from V and 3 bases from J, with 5 bases in between. From germline, CDR1 is MDHEN and CDR2 SYDVKM.

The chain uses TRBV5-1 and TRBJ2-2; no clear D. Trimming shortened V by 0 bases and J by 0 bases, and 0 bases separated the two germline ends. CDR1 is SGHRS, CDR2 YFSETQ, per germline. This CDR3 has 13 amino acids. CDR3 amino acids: CASSLANTGELFF. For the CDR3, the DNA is TGCGCCAGCAGCTTGGCGAACACCGGGGAGCTGTTTTTT.

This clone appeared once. In nucleotides, the CDR3 is TGTGCCTGGATAGATGTCAGGGATGGCTACACCTTC. Its translation: CAWIDVRDGYTF. This chain joins TRBV30 and TRBJ1-2; D possibly corresponds to TRBD1 (5 bases). CDR3 length equals 12 residues. CDR1 is GTSNPN, CDR2 SVGIG, per germline (reference sequence). The ends were cut back, 4 bases at V and 6 bases at J, with 12 bases in the middle.

CDR3 loop: CASSNDRGFGYTF. The CDR3 DNA reads TGTGCCAGTAGTAACGACAGGGGCTTTGGCTACACCTTC. This sequence joins TRBV19 and TRBJ1-2; 8 bases line up with TRBD1. This CDR3 region has 13 residues. The V gene end was trimmed by 4 bases and the J gene end by 7 bases; junction bases not matched to a gene: 5. CDR1 is LNHDA, CDR2 SQIVND, per germline (reference sequence).

This chain's CDR3 is CASSEDGLAGKYEQYF. The CDR3 DNA is TGTGCCAGCAGTGAAGATGGCCTAGCGGGAAAGTACGAGCAGTACTTC. The chain has TRBV6-1 and TRBJ2-7, with 9 bases that match TRBD2. Germline V gene lookup returns CDR1 MNHNS and CDR2 SASEGT. The CDR3 runs to 16 residues. Trimming took 1 base from V and 4 from J; bases not matched to a gene: 8.

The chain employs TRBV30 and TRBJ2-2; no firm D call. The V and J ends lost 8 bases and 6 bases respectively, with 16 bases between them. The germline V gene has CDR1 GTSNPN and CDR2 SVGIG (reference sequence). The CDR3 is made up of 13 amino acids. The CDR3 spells CAHQSYESGELFF. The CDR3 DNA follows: TGTGCCCACCAAAGTTACGAGTCCGGGGAGCTGTTTTTT.

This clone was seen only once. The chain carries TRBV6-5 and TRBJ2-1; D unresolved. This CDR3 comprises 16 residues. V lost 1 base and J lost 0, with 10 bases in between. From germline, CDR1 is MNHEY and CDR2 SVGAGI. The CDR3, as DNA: TGTGCCAGCAGTTACTTCCGAGTTCACTCCTACAATGAGCAGTTCTTC. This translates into CASSYFRVHSYNEQFF.

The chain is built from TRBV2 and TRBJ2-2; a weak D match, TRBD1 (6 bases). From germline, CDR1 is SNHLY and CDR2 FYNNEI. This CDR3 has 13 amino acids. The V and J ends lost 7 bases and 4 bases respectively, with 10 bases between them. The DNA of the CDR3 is TGTGCCAGCAATAAGGACAGCACCGGGGAGCTGTTTTTT. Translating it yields CASNKDSTGELFF.

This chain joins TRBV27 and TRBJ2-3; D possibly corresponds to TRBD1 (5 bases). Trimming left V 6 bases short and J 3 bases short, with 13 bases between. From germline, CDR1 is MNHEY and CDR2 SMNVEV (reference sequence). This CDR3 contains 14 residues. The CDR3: CASRPAAGTDTQYF. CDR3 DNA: TGTGCCAGCAGGCCGGCCGCAGGGACAGATACGCAGTATTTT.